These T cell receptor beta chains were read from a single sample in a study of blood T cell repertoires in COVID-19. The table came from immunoSEQ multiplex PCR; TCRdb's copy has only in-frame clones and leaves some out. The table includes 95,000 to 150,000 clones, approximately 90% detected once. The sequencing input was peripheral blood. These receptor sequences come from a man aged 35 to 55 with acute or convalescent COVID-19. Both conserved end residues are part of each CDR3. The D gene is left open where the match is weak. Expanded clones get a size class; other rows say once, few or many, or leave the size out.

j_call clone_size v_call d_call cdr3_aa cdr3_nt
TRBJ2-2 . TRBV7-9 . CASSLGLFGDTGELFF TGTGCCAGCAGCTTAGGTCTTTTCGGGGACACCGGGGAGCTGTTTTTT
TRBJ1-3 few TRBV2 . CASSEGWGSSGNTIYF TGTGCCAGCAGTGAAGGCTGGGGCAGCTCTGGAAACACCATATATTTT
TRBJ2-3 . TRBV30 TRBD2 CAWSDAGGTDTQYF TGTGCCTGGAGTGATGCGGGGGGCACAGATACGCAGTATTTT
TRBJ2-2 . TRBV6-5 . CASSLATGELFF TGTGCCAGCAGCCTAGCTACCGGGGAGCTGTTTTTT
TRBJ1-2 . TRBV30 TRBD1 CAWSPGGSHYGYTF TGTGCCTGGAGCCCAGGGGGATCCCACTATGGCTACACCTTC
TRBJ1-5 . TRBV4-1 . CASSRGGNANQPQHF TGCGCCAGCAGCCGAGGAGGGAACGCGAACCAGCCCCAGCATTTT
TRBJ1-5 . TRBV18 TRBD1 CASSPSGGHQPQHF TGTGCCAGCTCACCCTCAGGGGGCCATCAGCCCCAGCATTTT
TRBJ2-1 . TRBV3-1/TRBV3-2 TRBD2 CASSQLGASGMRNEQFF TGTGCCAGCAGCCAACTAGGGGCTAGCGGGATGAGGAATGAGCAGTTCTTC
TRBJ1-5 . TRBV19 . CASSMTGYNQPQHF TGTGCCAGTAGTATGACAGGCTACAATCAGCCCCAGCATTTT
TRBJ1-1 . TRBV18 . CASSREGDTEAFF TGTGCCAGCTCACGGGAGGGGGACACTGAAGCTTTCTTT
TRBJ2-7 . TRBV6-6 . CASTQGPYEQYF TGTGCCAGCACCCAGGGGCCCTACGAGCAGTACTTC
TRBJ1-4 . TRBV7-9 . CASSSAGRGEKLFF TGTGCCAGCAGCTCAGCTGGGAGGGGTGAAAAACTGTTTTTT
TRBJ2-5 . TRBV2 TRBD1 CASKDRGGETQYF TGTGCCAGCAAAGACAGGGGAGGCGAGACCCAGTACTTC
TRBJ1-5 few TRBV6-6 . CASNEGVRQPQHF TGTGCCAGCAACGAGGGCGTACGGCAGCCCCAGCATTTT
TRBJ2-7 . TRBV7-8 TRBD2 CASSFGQAGAPEEQYF TGTGCCAGCAGCTTCGGGCAAGCGGGGGCCCCTGAAGAGCAGTACTTC
TRBJ2-6 . TRBV24-1 TRBD1 CATSDSRDRDIGANVLTF TGTGCCACCAGTGATTCCCGGGACAGAGACATTGGGGCCAACGTCCTGACTTTC
TRBJ2-7 . TRBV5-6 . CASSRRDKSSYEQYF TGTGCCAGCAGCCGCCGGGACAAGAGCTCCTACGAGCAGTACTTC